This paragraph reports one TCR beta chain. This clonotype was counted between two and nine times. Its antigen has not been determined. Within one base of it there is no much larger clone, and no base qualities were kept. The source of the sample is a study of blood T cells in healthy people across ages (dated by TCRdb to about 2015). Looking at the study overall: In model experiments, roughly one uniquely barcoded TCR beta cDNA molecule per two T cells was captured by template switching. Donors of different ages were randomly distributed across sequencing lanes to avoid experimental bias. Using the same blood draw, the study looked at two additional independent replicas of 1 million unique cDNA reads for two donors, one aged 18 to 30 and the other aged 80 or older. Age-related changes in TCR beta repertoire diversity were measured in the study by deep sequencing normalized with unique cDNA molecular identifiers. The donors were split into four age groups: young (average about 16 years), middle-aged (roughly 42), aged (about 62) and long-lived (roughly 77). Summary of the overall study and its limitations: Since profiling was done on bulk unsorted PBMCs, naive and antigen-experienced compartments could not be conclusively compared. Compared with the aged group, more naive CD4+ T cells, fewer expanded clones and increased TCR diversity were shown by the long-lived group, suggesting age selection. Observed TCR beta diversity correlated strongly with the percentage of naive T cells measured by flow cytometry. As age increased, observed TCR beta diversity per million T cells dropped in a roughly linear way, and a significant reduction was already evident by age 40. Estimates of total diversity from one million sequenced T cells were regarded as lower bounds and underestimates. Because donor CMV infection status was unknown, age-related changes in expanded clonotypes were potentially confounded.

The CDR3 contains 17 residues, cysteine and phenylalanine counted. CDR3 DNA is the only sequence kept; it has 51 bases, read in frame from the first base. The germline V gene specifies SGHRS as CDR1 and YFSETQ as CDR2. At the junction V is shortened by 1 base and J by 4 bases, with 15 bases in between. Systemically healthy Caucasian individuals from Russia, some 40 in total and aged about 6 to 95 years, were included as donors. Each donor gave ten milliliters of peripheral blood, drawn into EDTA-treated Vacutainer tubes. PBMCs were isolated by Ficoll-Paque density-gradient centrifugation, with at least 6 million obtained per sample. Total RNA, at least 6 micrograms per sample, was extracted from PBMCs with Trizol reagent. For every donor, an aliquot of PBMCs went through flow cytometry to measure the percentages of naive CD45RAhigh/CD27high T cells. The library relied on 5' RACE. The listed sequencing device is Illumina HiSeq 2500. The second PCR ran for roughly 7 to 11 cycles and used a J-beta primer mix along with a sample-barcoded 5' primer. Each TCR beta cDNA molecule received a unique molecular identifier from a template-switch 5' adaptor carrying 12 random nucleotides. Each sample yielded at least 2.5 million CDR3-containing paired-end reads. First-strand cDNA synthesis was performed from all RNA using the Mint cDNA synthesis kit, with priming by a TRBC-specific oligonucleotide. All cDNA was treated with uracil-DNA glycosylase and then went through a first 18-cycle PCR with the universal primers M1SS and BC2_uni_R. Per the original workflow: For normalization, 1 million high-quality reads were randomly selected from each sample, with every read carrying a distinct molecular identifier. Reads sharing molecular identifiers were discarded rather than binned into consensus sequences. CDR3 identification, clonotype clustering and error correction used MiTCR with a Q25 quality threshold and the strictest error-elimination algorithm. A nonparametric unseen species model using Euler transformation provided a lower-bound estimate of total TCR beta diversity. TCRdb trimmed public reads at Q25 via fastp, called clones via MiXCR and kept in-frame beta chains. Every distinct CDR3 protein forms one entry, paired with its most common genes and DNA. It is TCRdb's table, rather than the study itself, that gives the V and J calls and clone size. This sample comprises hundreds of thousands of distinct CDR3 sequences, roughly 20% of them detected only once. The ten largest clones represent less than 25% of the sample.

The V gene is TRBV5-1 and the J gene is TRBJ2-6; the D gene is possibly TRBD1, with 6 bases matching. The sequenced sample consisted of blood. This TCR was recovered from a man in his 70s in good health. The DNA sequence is TGCGCCAGCAGCTTGAGTACAGGGTACTCCGGGGCCAACGTCCTGACTTTC. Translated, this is CASSLSTGYSGANVLTF.